Given below is one TCR beta chain in context. Original methodology: Scientists estimated how many nucleated cells there were by amplifying reference gene primers. The table came from immunoSEQ multiplex PCR; TCRdb's copy has only in-frame clones and leaves some out. The V and J calls and clone size were taken over from that table, and D and trimming were inferred from the DNA. The sample consists of about 88,000 clones, around 88% of them appearing once. The sample comes from a study of blood T cell repertoires in COVID-19. Study at large: COVID-19 samples collected from the United States, Italy and Spain covered acute and convalescent phases. PBMCs, B-cell-depleted T cells, or T cells were the source of the cDNA or gDNA that made up the material.

V lost 8 bases and J 2 bases, leaving 7 bases between the germline ends. This CDR3 comprises 12 residues. Seattle enrolled patients during active infection and tracked them longitudinally. This TCR derives from a woman aged 60-70 years with COVID-19, enrolled during active disease. The V gene is TRBV12-3 or TRBV12-4, the J gene TRBJ2-1; maybe TRBD2 (5 bases). The source material was peripheral blood. CDR3 loop: CASRTAYNEQFF. The CDR3, as DNA: TGTGCCAGCCGGACTGCCTACAATGAGCAGTTCTTC.